This T cell receptor (beta chain) was identified during a study of cytomegalovirus exposure and HLA in healthy donors. Looking at the study overall: Early released data comprised tens of millions of unique TCRs from HLA-typed donors. Notes on the study in general: TCR beta chain V- and J-gene trimming was linked, in a later analysis, to a missense variant in DCLRE1C. An analysis done earlier found most TCR beta V segments productive about 87% or about 30% of the time. Most sequenced TCRs were rare (though some public TCRs occurred in many donors).

This clone was detected only once. Its target is unknown. The length of the CDR3 is 15 residues. V dropped 7 bases and J dropped 5; count of bases not matched to a gene: 11. Germline V lookup: CDR1 MNHNY, CDR2 SVGAGI (reference sequence). The primer mix had 60 Vbeta and 13 Jbeta primers. The method was immunoSEQ multiplex PCR; TCRdb's version includes in-frame clones alone and lacks a portion of them. The repertoire has 93,000 or so clones, 80% to 90% of them found once; the top ten carry around 5.2%. This TCR came from a woman under 30 in good health and CMV-seropositive. The specimen was PBMCs. The rearrangement uses TRBV6-6 and TRBJ2-5; 9 positions agree with TRBD1. CDR3 bases: TGTGCCAGCATGGGATGGGGACAGGGTCGGGAGACCCAGTACTTC. The encoded protein is CASMGWGQGRETQYF.